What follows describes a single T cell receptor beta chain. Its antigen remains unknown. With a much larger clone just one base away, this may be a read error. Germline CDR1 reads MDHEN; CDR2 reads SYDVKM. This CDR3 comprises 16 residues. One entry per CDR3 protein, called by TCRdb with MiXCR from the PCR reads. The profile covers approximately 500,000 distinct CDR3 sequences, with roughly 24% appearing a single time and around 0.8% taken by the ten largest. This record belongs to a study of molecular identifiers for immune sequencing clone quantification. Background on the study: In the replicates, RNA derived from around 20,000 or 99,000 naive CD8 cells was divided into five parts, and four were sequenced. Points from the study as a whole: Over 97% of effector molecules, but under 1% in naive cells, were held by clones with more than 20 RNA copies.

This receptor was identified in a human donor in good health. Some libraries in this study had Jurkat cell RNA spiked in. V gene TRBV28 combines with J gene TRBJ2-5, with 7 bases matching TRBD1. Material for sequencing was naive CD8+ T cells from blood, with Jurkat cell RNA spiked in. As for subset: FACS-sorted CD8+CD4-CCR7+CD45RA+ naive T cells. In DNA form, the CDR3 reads TGTGCCAGCAGTTCCCCGACAGGGTCAATGCAAGGGACCCAGTACTTC. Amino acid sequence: CASSSPTGSMQGTQYF.